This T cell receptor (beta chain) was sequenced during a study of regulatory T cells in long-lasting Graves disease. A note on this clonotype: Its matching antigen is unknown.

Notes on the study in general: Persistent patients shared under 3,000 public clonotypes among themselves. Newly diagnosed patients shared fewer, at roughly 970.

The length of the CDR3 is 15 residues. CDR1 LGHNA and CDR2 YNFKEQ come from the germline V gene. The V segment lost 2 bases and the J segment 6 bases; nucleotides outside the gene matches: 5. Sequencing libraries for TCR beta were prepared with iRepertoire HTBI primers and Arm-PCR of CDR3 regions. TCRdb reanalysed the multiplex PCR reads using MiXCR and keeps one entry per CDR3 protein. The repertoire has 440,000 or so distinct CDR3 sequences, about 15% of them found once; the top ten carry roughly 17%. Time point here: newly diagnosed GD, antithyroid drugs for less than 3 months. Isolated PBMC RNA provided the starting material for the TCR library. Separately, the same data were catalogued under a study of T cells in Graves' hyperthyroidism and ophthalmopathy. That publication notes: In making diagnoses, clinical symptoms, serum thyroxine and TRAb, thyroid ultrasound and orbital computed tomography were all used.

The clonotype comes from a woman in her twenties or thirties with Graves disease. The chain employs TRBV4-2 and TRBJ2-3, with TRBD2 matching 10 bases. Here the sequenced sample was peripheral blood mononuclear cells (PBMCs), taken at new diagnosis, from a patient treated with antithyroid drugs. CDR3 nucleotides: TGTGCCAGCAGCCAACTAGCGGGAGAAGGGGATACGCAGTATTTT. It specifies CASSQLAGEGDTQYF.